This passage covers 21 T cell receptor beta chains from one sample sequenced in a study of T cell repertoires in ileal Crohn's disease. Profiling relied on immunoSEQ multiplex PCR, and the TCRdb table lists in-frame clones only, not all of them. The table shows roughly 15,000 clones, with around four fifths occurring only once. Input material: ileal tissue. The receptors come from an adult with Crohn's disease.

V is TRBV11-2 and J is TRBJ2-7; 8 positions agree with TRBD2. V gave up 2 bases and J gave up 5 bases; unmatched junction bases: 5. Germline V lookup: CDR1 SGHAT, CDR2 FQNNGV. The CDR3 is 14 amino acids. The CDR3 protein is CASSLRGGRDEQYF. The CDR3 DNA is TGTGCCAGCAGCTTACGGGGGGGCAGAGACGAGCAGTACTTC.

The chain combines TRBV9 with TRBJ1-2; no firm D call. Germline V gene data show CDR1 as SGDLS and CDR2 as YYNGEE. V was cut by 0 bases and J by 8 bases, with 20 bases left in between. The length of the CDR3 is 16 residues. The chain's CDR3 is CASSVEWRTPREGYTF. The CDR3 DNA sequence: TGTGCCAGCAGCGTAGAATGGCGGACCCCGCGGGAGGGCTACACCTTC.

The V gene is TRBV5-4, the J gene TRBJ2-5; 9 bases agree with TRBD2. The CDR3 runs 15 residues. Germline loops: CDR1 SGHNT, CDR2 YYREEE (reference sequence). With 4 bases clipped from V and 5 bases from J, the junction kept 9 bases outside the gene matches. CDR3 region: CASSAPGLAGETQYF. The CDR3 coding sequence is TGTGCCAGCAGCGCACCGGGACTAGCAGGGGAGACCCAGTACTTC.

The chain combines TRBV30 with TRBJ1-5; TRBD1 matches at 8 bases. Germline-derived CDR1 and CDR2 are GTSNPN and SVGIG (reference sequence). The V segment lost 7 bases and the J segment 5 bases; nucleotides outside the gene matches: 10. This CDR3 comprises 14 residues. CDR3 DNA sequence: TGTGCCTTCGCAGGGGGCGAGTGGGATCAGCCCCAGCATTTT. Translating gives CAFAGGEWDQPQHF.

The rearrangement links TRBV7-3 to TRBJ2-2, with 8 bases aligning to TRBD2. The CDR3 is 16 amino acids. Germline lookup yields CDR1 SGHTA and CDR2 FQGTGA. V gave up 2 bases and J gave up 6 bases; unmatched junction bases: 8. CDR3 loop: CASSLGAGVYPGELFF. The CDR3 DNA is TGTGCCAGCAGCTTAGGAGCGGGGGTGTATCCCGGGGAGCTGTTTTTT. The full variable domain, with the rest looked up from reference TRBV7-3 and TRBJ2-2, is GAGVSQTPSNKVTEKGKYVELRCDPISGHTALYWYRQSLGQGPEFLIYFQGTGAADDSGLPNDRFFAVRPEGSVSTLKIQRTERGDSAVYLCASSLGAGVYPGELFFGEGSRLTVL.

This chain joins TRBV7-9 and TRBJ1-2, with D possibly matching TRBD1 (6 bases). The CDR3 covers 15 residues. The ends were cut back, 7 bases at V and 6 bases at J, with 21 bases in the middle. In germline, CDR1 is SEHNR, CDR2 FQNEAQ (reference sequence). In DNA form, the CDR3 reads TGTGCCAGCAACCCTAACACAGGGAATCTGGATGGCTACACCTTC. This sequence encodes CASNPNTGNLDGYTF.

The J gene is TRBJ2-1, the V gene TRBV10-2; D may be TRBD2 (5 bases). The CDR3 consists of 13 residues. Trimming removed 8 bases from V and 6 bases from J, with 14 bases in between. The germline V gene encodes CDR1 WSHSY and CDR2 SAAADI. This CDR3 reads CASQYLAGNEQFF. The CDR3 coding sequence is TGCGCCAGCCAGTATCTAGCTGGCAATGAGCAGTTCTTC.

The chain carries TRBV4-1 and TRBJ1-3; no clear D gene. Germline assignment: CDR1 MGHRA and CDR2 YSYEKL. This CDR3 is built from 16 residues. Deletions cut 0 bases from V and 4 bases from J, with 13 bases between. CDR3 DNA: TGCGCCAGCAGCCAAGATCGAGCCCCCTCAGGAAACACCATATATTTT. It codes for CASSQDRAPSGNTIYF.

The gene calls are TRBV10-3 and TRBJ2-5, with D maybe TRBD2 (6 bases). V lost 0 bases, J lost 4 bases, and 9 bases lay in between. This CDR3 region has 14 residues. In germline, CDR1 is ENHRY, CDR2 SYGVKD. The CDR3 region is CAISESEGIETQYF. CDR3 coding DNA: TGTGCCATCAGTGAGTCGGAGGGGATAGAGACCCAGTACTTC.

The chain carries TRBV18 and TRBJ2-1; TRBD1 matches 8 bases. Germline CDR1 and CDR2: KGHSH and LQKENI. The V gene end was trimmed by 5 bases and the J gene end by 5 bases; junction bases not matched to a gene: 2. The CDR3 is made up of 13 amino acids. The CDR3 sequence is CASSATGDNEQFF. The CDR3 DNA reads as TGTGCCAGCTCAGCGACAGGGGACAATGAGCAGTTCTTC. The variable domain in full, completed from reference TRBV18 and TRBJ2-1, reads NAGVMQNPRHLVRRRGQEARLRCSPMKGHSHVYWYRQLPEEGLKFMVYLQKENIIDESGMPKERFSAEFPKEGPSILRIQQVVRGDSAAYFCASSATGDNEQFFGPGTRLTVL.

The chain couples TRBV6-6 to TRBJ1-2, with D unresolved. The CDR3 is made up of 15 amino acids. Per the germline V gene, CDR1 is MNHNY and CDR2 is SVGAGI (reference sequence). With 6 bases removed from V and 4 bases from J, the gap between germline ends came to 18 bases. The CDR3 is CASSPVKGGSYGYTF. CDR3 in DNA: TGTGCCAGCAGCCCCGTTAAGGGAGGAAGCTATGGCTACACCTTC.

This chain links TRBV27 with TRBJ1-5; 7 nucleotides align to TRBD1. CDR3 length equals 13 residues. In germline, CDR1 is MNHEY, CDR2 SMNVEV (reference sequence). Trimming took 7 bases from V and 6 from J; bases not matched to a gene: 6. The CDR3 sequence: CASKGAYSQPQHF. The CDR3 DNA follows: TGTGCCAGCAAGGGGGCGTACAGTCAGCCCCAGCATTTT.

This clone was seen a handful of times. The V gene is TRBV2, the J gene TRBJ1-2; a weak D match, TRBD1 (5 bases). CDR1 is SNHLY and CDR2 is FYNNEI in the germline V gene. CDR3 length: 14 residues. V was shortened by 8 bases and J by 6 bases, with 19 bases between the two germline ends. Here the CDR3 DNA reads TGTGCCAGCGGTACTGGGCCCACGGGGGATGGCTACACCTTC. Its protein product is CASGTGPTGDGYTF.

In DNA form, the CDR3 reads TGTGCCAGCAGCTTAAGGTCGACAGGGGCGATTGAAAAACTGTTTTTT. Protein sequence: CASSLRSTGAIEKLFF. V usage is TRBV13 and J usage is TRBJ1-4; 8 bases line up with TRBD1. The CDR3 runs 16 residues. J lost 7 bases, V lost 2 bases, and 9 bases had no gene match. Germline V gene sequence: CDR1 PRHDT, CDR2 FYEKMQ (reference sequence).

CDR3 nucleotide sequence: TGTGCCAGCAGGACAGGGGGTGGTCACGAGCAGTACTTC. It encodes CASRTGGGHEQYF. The genes are TRBV7-9 and TRBJ2-7, with 9 positions matching TRBD1. The CDR3 runs 13 residues. After removal of 6 bases from V and 5 bases from J, the junction contained 5 bases not matched to a gene. Germline CDR1 and CDR2: SEHNR and FQNEAQ (reference sequence).

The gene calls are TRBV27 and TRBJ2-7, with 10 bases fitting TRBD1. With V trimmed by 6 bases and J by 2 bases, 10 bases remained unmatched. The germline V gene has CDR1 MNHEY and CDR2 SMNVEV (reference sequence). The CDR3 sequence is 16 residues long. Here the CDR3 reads CASRGQGQGFTYEQYF. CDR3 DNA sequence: TGTGCCAGCAGGGGACAGGGACAGGGGTTTACCTACGAGCAGTACTTC.

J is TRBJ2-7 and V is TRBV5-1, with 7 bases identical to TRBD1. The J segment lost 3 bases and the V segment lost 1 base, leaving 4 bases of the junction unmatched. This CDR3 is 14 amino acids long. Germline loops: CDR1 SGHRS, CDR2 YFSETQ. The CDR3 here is CASSLYRGIYEQYF. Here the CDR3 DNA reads TGCGCCAGCAGCTTGTACAGGGGAATCTACGAGCAGTACTTC.

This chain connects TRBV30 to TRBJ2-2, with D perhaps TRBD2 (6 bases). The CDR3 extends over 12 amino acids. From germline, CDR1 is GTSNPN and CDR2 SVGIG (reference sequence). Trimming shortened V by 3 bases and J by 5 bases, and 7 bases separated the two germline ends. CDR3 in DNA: TGTGCCTGGAGGGAGGGGACCGGGGAGCTGTTTTTT. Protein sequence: CAWREGTGELFF.

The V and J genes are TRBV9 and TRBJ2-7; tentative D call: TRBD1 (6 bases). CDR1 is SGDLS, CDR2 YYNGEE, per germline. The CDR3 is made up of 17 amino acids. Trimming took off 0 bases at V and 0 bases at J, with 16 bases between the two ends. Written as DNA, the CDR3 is TGTGCCAGCAGCGTAGGTCCTGGGGACACGAGCTCCTACGAGCAGTACTTC. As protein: CASSVGPGDTSSYEQYF. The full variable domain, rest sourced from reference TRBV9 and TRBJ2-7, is DSGVTQTPKHLITATGQRVTLRCSPRSGDLSVYWYQQSLDQGLQFLIQYYNGEERAKGNILERFSAQQFPDLHSELNLSSLELGDSALYFCASSVGPGDTSSYEQYFGPGTRLTVT.

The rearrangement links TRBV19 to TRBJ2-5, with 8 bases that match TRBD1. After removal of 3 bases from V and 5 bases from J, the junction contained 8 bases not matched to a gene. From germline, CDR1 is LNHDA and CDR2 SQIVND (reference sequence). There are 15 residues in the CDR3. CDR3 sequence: CASSMTGDRGETQYF. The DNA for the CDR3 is TGTGCCAGTAGTATGACAGGGGATAGGGGGGAGACCCAGTACTTC.

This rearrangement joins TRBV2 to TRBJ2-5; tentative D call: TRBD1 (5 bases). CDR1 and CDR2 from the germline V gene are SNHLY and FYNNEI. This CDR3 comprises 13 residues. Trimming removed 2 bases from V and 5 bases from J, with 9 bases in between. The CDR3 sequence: CASSETGGETQYF. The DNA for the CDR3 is TGTGCCAGCAGTGAAACAGGCGGTGAGACCCAGTACTTC.